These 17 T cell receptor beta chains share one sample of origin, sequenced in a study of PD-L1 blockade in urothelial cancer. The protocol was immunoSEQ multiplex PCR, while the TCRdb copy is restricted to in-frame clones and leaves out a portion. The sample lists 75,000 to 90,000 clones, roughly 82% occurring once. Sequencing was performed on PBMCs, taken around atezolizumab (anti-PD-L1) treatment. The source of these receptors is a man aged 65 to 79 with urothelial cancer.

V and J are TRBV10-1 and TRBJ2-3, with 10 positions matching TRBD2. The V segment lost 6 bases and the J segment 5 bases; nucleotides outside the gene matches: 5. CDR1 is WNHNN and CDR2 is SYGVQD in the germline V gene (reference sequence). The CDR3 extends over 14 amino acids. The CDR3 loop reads CASSLAGVGDTQYF. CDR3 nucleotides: TGCGCCAGCAGCCTAGCGGGGGTGGGAGATACGCAGTATTTT.

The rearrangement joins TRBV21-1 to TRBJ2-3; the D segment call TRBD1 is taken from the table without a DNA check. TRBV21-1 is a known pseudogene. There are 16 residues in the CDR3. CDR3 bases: TGTGCCAGCAGCAAAGTAGTGACAGGGGGCGGAGATACGCAGTATTTT. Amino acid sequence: CASSKVVTGGGDTQYF.

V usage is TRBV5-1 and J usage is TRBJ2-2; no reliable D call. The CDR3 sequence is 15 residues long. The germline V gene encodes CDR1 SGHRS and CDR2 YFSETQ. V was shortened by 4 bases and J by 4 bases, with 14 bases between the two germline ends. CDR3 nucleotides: TGCGCCAGCAGCCCTGGGCAGGCGTCCACCGGGGAGCTGTTTTTT. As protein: CASSPGQASTGELFF.

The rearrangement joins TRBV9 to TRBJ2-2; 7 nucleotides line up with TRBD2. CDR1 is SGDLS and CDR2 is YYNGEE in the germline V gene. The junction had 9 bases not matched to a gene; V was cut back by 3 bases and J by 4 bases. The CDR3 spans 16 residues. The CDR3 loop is CASSALGGGLTGELFF. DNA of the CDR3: TGTGCCAGCAGCGCCCTAGGCGGGGGACTCACCGGGGAGCTGTTTTTT. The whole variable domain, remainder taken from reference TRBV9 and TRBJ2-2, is DSGVTQTPKHLITATGQRVTLRCSPRSGDLSVYWYQQSLDQGLQFLIQYYNGEERAKGNILERFSAQQFPDLHSELNLSSLELGDSALYFCASSALGGGLTGELFFGEGSRLTVL.

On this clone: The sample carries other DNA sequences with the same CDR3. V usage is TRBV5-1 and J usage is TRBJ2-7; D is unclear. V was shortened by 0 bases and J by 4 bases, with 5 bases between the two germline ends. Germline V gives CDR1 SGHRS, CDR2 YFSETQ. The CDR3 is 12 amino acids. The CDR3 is CASSLGEYEQYF. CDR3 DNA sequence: TGCGCCAGCAGCTTGGGCGAATACGAGCAGTACTTC.

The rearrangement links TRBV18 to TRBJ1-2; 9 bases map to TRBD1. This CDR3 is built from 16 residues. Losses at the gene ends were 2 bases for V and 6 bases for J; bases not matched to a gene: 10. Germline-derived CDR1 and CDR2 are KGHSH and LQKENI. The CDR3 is CASSPSRQGVWHGYTF. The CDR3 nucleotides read TGTGCCAGCTCACCAAGTAGACAGGGGGTATGGCATGGCTACACCTTC.

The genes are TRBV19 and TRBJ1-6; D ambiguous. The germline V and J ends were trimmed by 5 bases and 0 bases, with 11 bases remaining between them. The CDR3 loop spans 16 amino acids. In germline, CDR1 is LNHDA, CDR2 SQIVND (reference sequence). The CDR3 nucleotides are TGTGCCAGTAGTCCTGCTAAGAGCTCCTATAATTCACCCCTCCACTTT. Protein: CASSPAKSSYNSPLHF. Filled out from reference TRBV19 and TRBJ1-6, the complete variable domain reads DGGITQSPKYLFRKEGQNVTLSCEQNLNHDAMYWYRQDPGQGLRLIYYSQIVNDFQKGDIAEGYSVSREKKESFPLTVTSAQKNPTAFYLCASSPAKSSYNSPLHFGNGTRLTVT.

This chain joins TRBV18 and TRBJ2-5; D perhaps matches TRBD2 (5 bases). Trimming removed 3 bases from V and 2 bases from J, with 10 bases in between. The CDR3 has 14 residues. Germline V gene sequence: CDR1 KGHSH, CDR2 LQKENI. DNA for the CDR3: TGTGCCAGCTCACCGAGGGTGGGGCAAGAGACCCAGTACTTC. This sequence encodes CASSPRVGQETQYF.

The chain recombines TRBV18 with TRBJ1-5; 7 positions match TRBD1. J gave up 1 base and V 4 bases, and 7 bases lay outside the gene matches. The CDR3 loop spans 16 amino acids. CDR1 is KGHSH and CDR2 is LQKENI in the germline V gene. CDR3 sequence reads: CASSQETGMSNQPQHF. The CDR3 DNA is TGTGCCAGCTCACAGGAGACAGGGATGAGCAATCAGCCCCAGCATTTT.

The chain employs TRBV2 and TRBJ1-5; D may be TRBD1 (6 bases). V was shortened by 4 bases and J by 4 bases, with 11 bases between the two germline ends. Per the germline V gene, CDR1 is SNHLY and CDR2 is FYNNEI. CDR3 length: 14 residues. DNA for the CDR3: TGTGCCAGCAGTGTGGGGGCGCGGAATCAGCCCCAGCATTTT. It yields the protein CASSVGARNQPQHF.

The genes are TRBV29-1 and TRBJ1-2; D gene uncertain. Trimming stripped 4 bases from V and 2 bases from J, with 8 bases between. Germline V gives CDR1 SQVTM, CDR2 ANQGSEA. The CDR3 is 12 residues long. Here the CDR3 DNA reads TGCAGCGTTGTTGACATCAACTATGGCTACACCTTC. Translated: CSVVDINYGYTF.

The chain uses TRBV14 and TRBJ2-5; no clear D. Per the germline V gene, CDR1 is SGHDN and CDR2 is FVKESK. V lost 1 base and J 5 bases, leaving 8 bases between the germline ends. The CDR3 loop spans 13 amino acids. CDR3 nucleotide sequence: TGTGCCAGCAGCCAAGGTGCGAGGGAGACCCAGTACTTC. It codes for CASSQGARETQYF.

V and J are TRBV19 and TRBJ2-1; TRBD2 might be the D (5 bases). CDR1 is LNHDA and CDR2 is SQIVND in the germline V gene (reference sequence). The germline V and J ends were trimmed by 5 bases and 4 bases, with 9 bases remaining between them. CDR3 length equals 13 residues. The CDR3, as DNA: TGTGCCAGTAGTGTTAGCGTGTACAATGAGCAGTTCTTC. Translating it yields CASSVSVYNEQFF.

CDR3 sequence reads: CASSRSTGATDTQYF. The CDR3 bases are TGTGCCAGCAGCCGCTCGACAGGGGCCACAGATACGCAGTATTTT. The chain has TRBV7-2 and TRBJ2-3; 8 bases match TRBD1. The CDR3 is 15 residues long. The J segment lost 2 bases and the V segment lost 5 bases, leaving 6 bases of the junction unmatched. CDR1 is SGHTA and CDR2 is FQGNSA in the germline V gene. The variable domain in full, with the rest retrieved from reference TRBV7-2 and TRBJ2-3, is GAGVSQSPSNKVTEKGKDVELRCDPISGHTALYWYRQSLGQGLEFLIYFQGNSAPDKSGLPSDRFSAERTGGSVSTLTIQRTQQEDSAVYLCASSRSTGATDTQYFGPGTRLTVL.

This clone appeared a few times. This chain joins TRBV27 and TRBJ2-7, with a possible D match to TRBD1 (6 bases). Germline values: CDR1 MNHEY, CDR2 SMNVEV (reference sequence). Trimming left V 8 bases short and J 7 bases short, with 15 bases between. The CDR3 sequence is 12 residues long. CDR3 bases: TGTGCCAGCCGAACAGGGTTCAGGGAGCAGTACTTC. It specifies CASRTGFREQYF.

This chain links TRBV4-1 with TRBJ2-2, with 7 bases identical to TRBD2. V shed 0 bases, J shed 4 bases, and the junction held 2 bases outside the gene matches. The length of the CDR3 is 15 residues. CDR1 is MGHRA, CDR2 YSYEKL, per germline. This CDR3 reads CASSQEGGATGELFF. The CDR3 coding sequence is TGCGCCAGCAGCCAAGAGGGAGGGGCCACCGGGGAGCTGTTTTTT.

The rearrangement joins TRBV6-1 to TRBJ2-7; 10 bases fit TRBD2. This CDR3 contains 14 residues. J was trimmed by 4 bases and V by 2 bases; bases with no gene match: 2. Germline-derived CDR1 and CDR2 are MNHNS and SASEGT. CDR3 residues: CASSETLAGYEQYF. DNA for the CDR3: TGTGCCAGCAGTGAAACACTAGCGGGGTACGAGCAGTACTTC.